This TCR beta chain was captured by sequencing in a study of cytotoxic CD8 clonotypes in ibrutinib-treated CLL. General study findings and limits: Clonality increased at ibrutinib response, then returned toward baseline at progression.

As to this clone: Its antigen is unidentified.

Germline V gives CDR1 SGHRS, CDR2 YFSETQ. The germline V and J ends were trimmed by 2 bases and 6 bases, with 8 bases remaining between them. The CDR3 runs 12 residues. Only in-frame clones appear in the TCRdb table, and some are missing; sequencing was by immunoSEQ multiplex PCR. Of 330,000 or so clones in the sample, around 66% were seen once. The genes are TRBV5-1 and TRBJ1-1; D uncertain. This material consisted of PBMCs, taken after 36 months of ibrutinib treatment. This receptor was obtained from a human donor with chronic lymphocytic leukemia. CDR3 nucleotides: TGCGCCAGCAGCTTCTTCGGGGCTGAAGCTTTCTTT. Amino acids: CASSFFGAEAFF. Variable domain in full (rest from reference TRBV5-1 and TRBJ1-1): KAGVTQTPRYLIKTRGQQVTLSCSPISGHRSVSWYQQTPGQGLQFLFEYFSETQRNKGNFPGRFSGRQFSNSRSEMNVSTLELGDSALYLCASSFFGAEAFFGQGTRLTVV.